This T cell receptor beta chain emerged from a study of PD-L1 blockade in urothelial cancer. Study background: Starting in 2014, patients were given atezolizumab (1,200 mg intravenously every 3 weeks).

This table comes from immunoSEQ multiplex PCR, and its TCRdb copy is limited to in-frame clones, with some not included. The sample yields some 45,000 clones, 80% seen once. Time point defined: pretreatment peripheral blood. This sequence was found in a man in his fifties or sixties with urothelial cancer. The specimen comprised PBMCs, sampled around atezolizumab (anti-PD-L1) treatment.

CDR3: CASPVSPTGELFF. CDR3 nucleotides: TGTGCCAGCCCGGTCTCTCCTACCGGGGAGCTGTTTTTT. V is TRBV2 and J is TRBJ2-2; the D is unclear. Germline CDR1 SNHLY, CDR2 FYNNEI. V shed 8 bases and J shed 5 bases, with 12 bases lying between them. This CDR3 is 13 amino acids long.